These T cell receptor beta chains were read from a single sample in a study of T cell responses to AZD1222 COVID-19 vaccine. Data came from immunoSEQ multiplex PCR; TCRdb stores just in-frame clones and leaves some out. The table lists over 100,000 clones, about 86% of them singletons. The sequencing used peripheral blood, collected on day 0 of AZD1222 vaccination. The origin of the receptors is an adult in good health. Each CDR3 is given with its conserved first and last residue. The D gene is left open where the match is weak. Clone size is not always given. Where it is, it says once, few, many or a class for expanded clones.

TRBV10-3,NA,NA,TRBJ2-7,TGTGCCATCCAAGAGACAGGGGCGGGGGCCGAGCAGTACTTC,CAIQETGAGAEQYF
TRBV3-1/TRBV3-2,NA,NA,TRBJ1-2,TGTGCCAGCAGCAACCCAAGTTCTTCGTATGGCTACACCTTC,CASSNPSSSYGYTF
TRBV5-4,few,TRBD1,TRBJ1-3,TGTGCCAGCAGCCTGTCGACAGGGTTTGGAAACACCATATATTTT,CASSLSTGFGNTIYF
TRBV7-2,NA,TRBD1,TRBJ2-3,TGTGCCAGCAGCTCGGACAGGACAACGCAGTATTTT,CASSSDRTTQYF
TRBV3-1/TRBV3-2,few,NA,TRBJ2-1,TGTGCCAGCAGCACCCTGGGCGGTGAGCAGTTCTTC,CASSTLGGEQFF
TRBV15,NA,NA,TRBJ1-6,TGTGCCACCAGCAGCCGTAATTCACCCCTCCACTTT,CATSSRNSPLHF
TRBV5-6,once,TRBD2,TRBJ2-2,TGTGCCAGCAGCTTCGATAGCGGGCACCCTAACACCGGGGAGCTGTTTTTT,CASSFDSGHPNTGELFF
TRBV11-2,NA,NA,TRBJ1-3,TGTGCCAGCAGCTTAGCCGGAGACACCATATATTTT,CASSLAGDTIYF
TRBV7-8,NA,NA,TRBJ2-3,TGTGCCAGCAGCCTGTACGGCCCAGATACGCAGTATTTT,CASSLYGPDTQYF
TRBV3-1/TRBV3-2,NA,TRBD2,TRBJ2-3,TGTGCCAGCAGCCAAGAAGTATTCGGGACTAGCGGGGGCCGCACAGATACGCAGTATTTT,CASSQEVFGTSGGRTDTQYF
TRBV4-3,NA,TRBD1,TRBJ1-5,TGCGCCAGCAGCCAGTACAGGGGCTCTGATCAGCCCCAGCATTTT,CASSQYRGSDQPQHF
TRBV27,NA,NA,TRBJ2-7,TGTGCCAGCAGTATATTCAAGGACGGACACTACGAGCAGTACTTC,CASSIFKDGHYEQYF
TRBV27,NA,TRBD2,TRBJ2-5,TGTGCCAGCAGTTTATCCGGCGGGAGGACCCAAGAGACCCAGTACTTC,CASSLSGGRTQETQYF
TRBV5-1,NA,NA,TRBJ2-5,TGCGCCAGCAGCTTGGTTGCGGAGACCCAGTACTTC,CASSLVAETQYF
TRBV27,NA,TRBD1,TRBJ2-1,TGTGCCAGCGGACAGGATTCCTACAATGAGCAGTTCTTC,CASGQDSYNEQFF
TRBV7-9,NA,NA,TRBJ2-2,TGTGCCAGTATGGGGGCTCTGAACACCGGGGAGCTGTTTTTT,CASMGALNTGELFF
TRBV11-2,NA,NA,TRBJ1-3,TGTGCCAGCAGCTTAGTTGGTCAGAGTTCTGGAAACACCATATATTTT,CASSLVGQSSGNTIYF
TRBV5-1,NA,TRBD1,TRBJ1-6,TGCGCCAGCAGCTTGGTATACGACAGGGGCCTTAATTCACCCCTCCACTTT,CASSLVYDRGLNSPLHF
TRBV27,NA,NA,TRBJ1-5,TGTGCCAGCAGTTTTCAGGGTTGGGATCAGCCCCAGCATTTT,CASSFQGWDQPQHF
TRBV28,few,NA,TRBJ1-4,TGTGCCAGCAGTTTTCGCAGCCTTGAAAAACTGTTTTTT,CASSFRSLEKLFF
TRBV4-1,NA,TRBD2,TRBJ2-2,TGCGCCAGCAGCCAAGGCAGACTAGCGCGAGGGGTCACCGGGGAGCTGTTTTTT,CASSQGRLARGVTGELFF
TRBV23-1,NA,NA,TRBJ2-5,TGCGCCAGCAGTCTGACGGGACGGACGAGGGAGACCCAGTACTTC,CASSLTGRTRETQYF
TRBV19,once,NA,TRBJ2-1,TGTGCCAGTAGTCTGGAGGTCAGCTCCTACAATGAGCAGTTCTTC,CASSLEVSSYNEQFF
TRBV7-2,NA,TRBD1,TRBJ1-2,TGTGCCAGCAGCCCCGGACAGGGTACCTATGGCTACACCTTC,CASSPGQGTYGYTF
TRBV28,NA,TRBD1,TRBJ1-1,TGTGCCAGCATTAACAGGGGGCCGGACACTGAAGCTTTCTTT,CASINRGPDTEAFF
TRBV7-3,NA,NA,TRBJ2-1,TGTGCCAGCAGCCCCCAGAGTGGGAGCCTAGGAGAGCAGTTCTTC,CASSPQSGSLGEQFF
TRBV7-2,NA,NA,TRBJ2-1,TGTGCCAGCAGCTTAATGTCAGGGAGCTCCTACAATGAGCAGTTCTTC,CASSLMSGSSYNEQFF
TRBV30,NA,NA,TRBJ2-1,TGTGCCTGGAGCCGCGTGGGGGGCTCCTACAATGAGCAGTTCTTC,CAWSRVGGSYNEQFF
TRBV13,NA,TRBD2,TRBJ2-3,TGTGCCAGCAGCTCCACGGGAGGGCGCTCAGATACGCAGTATTTT,CASSSTGGRSDTQYF
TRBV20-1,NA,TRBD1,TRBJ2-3,TGCAGTGCCCCAAACAGGGGAACGCAGTATTTT,CSAPNRGTQYF
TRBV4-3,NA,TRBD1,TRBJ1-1,TGCGCCAGCAGCCAAGAGGGACAGCGAAACACTGAAGCTTTCTTT,CASSQEGQRNTEAFF
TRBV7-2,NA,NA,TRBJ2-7,TGTGCCAGCAGCTTAGCGGGAGGCCCCGCCGAGCAGTACTTC,CASSLAGGPAEQYF